The clone carrying this T cell receptor (beta chain) was found a few times. On average, the one heparinised blood draw given by each donor was about 120 mL. In all sorted populations, purity surpassed 95%. This entry belongs to a study of beta chain features in type 1 diabetes. Every bit of the isolated RNA underwent reverse transcription, so sequencing read expressed TCRB transcripts. Repertoires were generated with immunoSEQ multiplex PCR, while TCRdb's copy carries only in-frame clones and drops some. The table includes about 220,000 clones, 11% detected once. The trim removed 1 base at V and 2 bases at J, leaving 3 bases unmatched. The CDR3 is made up of 15 amino acids. Germline V lookup: CDR1 SEHNR, CDR2 FQNEAQ (reference sequence).

This sequence was found in a man aged 18 to 30 in good health. The sequenced sample consisted of central memory CD4+ T cells from blood. The chain couples TRBV7-9 to TRBJ2-3; 7 bases are shared with TRBD2. The DNA of the CDR3 is TGTGCCAGCAGCTTAGAGGGAGGGACCACAGATACGCAGTATTTT. Protein sequence: CASSLEGGTTDTQYF. The full variable domain, completed using reference TRBV7-9 and TRBJ2-3, is DTGVSQNPRHKITKRGQNVTFRCDPISEHNRLYWYRQTLGQGPEFLTYFQNEAQLEKSRLLSDRFSAERPKGSFSTLEIQRTEQGDSAMYLCASSLEGGTTDTQYFGPGTRLTVL.